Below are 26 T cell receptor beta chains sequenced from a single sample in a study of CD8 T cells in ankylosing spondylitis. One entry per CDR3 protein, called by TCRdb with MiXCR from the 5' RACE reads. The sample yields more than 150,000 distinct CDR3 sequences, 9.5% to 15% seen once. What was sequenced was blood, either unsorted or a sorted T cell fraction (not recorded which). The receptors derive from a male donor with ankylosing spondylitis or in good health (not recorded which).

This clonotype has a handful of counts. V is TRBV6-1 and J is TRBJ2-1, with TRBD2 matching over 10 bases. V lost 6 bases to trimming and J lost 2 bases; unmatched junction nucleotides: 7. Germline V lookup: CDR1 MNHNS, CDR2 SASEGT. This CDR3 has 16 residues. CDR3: CASRILAGGPYNEQFF. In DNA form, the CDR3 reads TGTGCCAGCAGAATCTTAGCGGGAGGACCCTACAATGAGCAGTTCTTC.

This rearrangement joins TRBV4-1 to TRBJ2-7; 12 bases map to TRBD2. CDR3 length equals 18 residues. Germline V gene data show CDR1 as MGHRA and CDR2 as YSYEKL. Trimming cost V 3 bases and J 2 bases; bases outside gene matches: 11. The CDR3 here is CASSQVLAGGPIAYEQYF. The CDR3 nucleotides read TGCGCCAGCAGCCAGGTACTAGCGGGGGGACCTATAGCCTACGAGCAGTACTTC.

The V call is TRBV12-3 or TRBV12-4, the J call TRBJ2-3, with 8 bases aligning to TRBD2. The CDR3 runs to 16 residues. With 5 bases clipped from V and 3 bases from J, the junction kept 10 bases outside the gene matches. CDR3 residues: CASSEAGTSRTDTQYF. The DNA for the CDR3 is TGTGCCAGCAGTGAAGCCGGGACTAGTCGGACAGATACGCAGTATTTT.

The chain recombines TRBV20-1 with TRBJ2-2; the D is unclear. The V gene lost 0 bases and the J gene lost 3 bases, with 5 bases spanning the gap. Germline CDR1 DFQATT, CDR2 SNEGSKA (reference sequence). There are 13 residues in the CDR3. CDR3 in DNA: TGCAGTGCTAGAGATCCGGACACCGGGGAGCTGTTTTTT. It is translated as CSARDPDTGELFF.

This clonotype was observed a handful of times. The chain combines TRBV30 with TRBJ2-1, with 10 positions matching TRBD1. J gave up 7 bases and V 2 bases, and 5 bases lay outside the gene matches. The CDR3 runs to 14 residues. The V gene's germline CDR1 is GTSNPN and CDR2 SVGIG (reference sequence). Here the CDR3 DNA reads TGTGCCTGGAGTATCGGGACAGGGGATAATGAGCAGTTCTTC. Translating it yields CAWSIGTGDNEQFF.

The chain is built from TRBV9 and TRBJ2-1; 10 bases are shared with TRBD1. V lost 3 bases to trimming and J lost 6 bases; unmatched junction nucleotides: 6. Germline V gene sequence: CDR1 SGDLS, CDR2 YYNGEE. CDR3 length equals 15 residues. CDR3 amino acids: CASSGGQGIGNEQFF. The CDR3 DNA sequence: TGTGCCAGCAGCGGGGGACAGGGGATCGGCAATGAGCAGTTCTTC.

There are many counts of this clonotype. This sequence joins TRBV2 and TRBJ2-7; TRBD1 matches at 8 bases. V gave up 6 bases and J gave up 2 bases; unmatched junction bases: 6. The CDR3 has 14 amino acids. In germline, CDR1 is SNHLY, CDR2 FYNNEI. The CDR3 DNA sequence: TGTGCCAGCAGGGCCGAGACAGGGGCCTACGAGCAGTACTTC. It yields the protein CASRAETGAYEQYF.

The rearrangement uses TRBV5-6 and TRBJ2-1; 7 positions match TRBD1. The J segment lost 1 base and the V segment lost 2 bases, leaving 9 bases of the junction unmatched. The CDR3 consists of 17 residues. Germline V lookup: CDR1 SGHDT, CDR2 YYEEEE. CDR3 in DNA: TGTGCCAGCAGCTTTGGCGGCCGACAGGGTTCCTACAATGAGCAGTTCTTC. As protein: CASSFGGRQGSYNEQFF. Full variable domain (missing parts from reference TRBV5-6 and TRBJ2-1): DAGVTQSPTHLIKTRGQQVTLRCSPKSGHDTVSWYQQALGQGPQFIFQYYEEEERQRGNFPDRFSGHQFPNYSSELNVNALLLGDSALYLCASSFGGRQGSYNEQFFGPGTRLTVL.

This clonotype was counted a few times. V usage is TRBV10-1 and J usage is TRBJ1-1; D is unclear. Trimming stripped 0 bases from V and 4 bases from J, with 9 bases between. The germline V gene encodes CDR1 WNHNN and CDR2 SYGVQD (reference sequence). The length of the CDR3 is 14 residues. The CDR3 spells CASSESIRGTEAFF. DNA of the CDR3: TGCGCCAGCAGTGAGTCAATACGGGGCACTGAAGCTTTCTTT.

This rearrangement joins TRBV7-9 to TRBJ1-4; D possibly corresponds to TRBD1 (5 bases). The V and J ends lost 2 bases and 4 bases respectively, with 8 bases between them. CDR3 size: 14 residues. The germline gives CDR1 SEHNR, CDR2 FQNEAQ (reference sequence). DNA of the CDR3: TGTGCCAGCAGCTTACGGGACGGTAATGAAAAACTGTTTTTT. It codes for CASSLRDGNEKLFF.

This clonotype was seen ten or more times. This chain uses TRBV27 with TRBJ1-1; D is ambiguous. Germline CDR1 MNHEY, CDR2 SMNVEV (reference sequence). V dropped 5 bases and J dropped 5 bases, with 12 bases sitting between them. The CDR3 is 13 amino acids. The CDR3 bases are TGTGCCAGCAGTCCCGGGTTGGGGACTGAAGCTTTCTTT. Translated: CASSPGLGTEAFF.

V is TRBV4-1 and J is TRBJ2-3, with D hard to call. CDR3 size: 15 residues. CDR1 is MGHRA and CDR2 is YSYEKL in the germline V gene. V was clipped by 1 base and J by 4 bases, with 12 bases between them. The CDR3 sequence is CASSQVMTSPDTQYF. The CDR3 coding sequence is TGCGCCAGCAGCCAAGTTATGACAAGTCCAGATACGCAGTATTTT.

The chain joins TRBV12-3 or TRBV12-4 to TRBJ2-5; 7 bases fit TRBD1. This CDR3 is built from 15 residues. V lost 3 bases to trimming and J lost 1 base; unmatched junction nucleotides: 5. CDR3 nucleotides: TGTGCCAGCAGTTTTCGGACAGGAGCCCAAGAGACCCAGTACTTC. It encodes CASSFRTGAQETQYF.

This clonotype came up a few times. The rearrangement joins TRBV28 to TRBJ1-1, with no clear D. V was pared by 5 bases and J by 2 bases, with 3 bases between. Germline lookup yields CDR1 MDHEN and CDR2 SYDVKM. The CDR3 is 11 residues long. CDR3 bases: TGTGCCAGCAGTATTAACACTGAAGCTTTCTTT. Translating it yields CASSINTEAFF.

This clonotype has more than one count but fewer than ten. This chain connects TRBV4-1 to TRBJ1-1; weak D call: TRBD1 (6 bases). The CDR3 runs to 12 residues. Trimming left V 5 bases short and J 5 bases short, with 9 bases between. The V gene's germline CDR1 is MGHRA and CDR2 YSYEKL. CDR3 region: CASSSRGTEAFF. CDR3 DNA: TGCGCCAGCAGCTCAAGGGGGACTGAAGCTTTCTTT.

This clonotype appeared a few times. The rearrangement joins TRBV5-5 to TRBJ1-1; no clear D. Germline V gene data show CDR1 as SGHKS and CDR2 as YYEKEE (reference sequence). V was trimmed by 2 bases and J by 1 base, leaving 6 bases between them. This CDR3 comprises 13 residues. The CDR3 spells CASSLWSNTEAFF. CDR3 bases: TGTGCCAGCAGCTTATGGTCGAACACTGAAGCTTTCTTT.

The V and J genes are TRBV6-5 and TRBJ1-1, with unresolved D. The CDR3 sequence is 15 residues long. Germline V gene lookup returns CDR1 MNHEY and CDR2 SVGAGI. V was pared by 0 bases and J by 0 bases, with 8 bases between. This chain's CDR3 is CASSYSSGLNTEAFF. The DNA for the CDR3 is TGTGCCAGCAGTTACTCGAGCGGCTTGAACACTGAAGCTTTCTTT.

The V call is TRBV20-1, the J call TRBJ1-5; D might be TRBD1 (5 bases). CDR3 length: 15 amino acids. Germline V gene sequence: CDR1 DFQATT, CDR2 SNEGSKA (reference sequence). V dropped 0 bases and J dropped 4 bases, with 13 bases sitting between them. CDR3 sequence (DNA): TGCAGTGCTAGAGATCAGGGAGGGCCTAATCAGCCCCAGCATTTT. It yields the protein CSARDQGGPNQPQHF.

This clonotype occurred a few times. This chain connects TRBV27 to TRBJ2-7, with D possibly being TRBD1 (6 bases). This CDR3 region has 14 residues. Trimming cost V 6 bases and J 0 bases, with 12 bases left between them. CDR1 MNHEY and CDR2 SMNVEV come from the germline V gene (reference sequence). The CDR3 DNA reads TGTGCCAGCAGATTGGGCAGGGGCTCCTACGAGCAGTACTTC. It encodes CASRLGRGSYEQYF.

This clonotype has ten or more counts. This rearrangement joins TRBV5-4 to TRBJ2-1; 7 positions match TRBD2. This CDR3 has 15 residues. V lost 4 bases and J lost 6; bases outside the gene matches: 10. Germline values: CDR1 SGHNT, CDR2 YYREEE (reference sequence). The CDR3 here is CASSPRSSGPNEQFF. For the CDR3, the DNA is TGTGCCAGCAGCCCCCGGTCTAGCGGCCCCAATGAGCAGTTCTTC.

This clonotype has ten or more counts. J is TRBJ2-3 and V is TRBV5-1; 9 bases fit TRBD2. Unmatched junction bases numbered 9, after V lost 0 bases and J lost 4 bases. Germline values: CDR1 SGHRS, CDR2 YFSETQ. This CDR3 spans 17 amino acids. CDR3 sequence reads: CASSLGDGGGASDTQYF. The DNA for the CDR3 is TGCGCCAGCAGCTTGGGTGACGGCGGGGGGGCCTCAGATACGCAGTATTTT.

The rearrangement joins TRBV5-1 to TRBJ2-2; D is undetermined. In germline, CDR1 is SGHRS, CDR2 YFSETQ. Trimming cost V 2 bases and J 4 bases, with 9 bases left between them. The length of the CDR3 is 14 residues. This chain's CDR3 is CASSFFTGTGELFF. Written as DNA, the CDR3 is TGCGCCAGCAGCTTTTTTACGGGCACCGGGGAGCTGTTTTTT. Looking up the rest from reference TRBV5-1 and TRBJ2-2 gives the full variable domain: KAGVTQTPRYLIKTRGQQVTLSCSPISGHRSVSWYQQTPGQGLQFLFEYFSETQRNKGNFPGRFSGRQFSNSRSEMNVSTLELGDSALYLCASSFFTGTGELFFGEGSRLTVL.

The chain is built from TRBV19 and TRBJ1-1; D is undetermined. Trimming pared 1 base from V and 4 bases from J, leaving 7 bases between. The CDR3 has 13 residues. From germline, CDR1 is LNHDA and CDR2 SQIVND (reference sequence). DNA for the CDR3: TGTGCCAGTAGTATAGGAGAGGCCACTGAAGCTTTCTTT. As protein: CASSIGEATEAFF. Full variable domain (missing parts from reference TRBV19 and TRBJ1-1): DGGITQSPKYLFRKEGQNVTLSCEQNLNHDAMYWYRQDPGQGLRLIYYSQIVNDFQKGDIAEGYSVSREKKESFPLTVTSAQKNPTAFYLCASSIGEATEAFFGQGTRLTVV.

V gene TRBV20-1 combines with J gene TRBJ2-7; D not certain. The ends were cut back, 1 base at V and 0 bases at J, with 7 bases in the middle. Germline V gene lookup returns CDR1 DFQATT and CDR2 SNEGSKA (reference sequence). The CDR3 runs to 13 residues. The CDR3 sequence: CSARGTNSYEQYF. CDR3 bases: TGCAGTGCTAGAGGCACCAACTCCTACGAGCAGTACTTC.

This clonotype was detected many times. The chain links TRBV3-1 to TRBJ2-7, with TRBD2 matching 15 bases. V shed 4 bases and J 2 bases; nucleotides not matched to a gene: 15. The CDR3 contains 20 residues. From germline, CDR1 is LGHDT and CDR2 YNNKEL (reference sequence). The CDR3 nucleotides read TGTGCCAGCAGCCCCACTGTCCCGGGACTAGCGGGGGGCCTCACCTACGAGCAGTACTTC. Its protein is CASSPTVPGLAGGLTYEQYF.

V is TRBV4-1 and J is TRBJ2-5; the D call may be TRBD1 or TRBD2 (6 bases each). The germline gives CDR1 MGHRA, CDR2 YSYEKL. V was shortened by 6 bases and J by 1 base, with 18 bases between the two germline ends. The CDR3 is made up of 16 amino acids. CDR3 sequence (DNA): TGCGCCAGCAGTCCTATCGAGGGGGGAGCCCAAGAGACCCAGTACTTC. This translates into CASSPIEGGAQETQYF.